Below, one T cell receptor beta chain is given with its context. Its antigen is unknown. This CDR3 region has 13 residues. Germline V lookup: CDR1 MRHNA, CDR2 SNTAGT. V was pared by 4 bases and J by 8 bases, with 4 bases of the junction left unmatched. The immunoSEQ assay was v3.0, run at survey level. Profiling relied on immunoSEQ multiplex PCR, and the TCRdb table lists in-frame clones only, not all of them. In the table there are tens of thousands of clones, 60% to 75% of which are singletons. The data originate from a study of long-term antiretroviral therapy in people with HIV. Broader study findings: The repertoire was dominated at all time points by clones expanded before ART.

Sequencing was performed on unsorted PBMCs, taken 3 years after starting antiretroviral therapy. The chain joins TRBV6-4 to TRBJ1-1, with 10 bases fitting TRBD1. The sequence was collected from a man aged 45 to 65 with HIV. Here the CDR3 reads CASSVDRGREAFF. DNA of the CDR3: TGTGCCAGCAGTGTCGACAGGGGGCGAGAAGCTTTCTTT.